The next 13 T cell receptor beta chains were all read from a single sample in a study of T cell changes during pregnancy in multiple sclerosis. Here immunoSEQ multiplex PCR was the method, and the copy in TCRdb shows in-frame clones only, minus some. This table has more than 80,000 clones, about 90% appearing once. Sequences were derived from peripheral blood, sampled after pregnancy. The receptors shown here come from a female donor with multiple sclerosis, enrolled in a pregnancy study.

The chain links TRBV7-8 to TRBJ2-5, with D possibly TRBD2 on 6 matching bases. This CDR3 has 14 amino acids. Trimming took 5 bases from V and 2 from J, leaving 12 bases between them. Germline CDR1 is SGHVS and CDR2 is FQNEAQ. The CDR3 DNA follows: TGTGCCAGCAGCCTCGGGGACTTTCAAGAGACCCAGTACTTC. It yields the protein CASSLGDFQETQYF.

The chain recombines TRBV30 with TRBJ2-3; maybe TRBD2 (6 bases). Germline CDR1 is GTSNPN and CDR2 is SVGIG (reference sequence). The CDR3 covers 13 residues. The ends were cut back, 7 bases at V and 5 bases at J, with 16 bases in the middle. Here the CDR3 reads CASGLVGGDTQYF. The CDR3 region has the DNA TGTGCCTCGGGCCTTGTGGGGGGAGATACGCAGTATTTT.

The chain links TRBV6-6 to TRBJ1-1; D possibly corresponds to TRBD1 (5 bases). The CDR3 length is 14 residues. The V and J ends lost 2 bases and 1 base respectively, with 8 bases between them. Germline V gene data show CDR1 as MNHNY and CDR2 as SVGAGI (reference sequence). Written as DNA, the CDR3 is TGTGCCAGCAGTTACGGGGGAGGGAACACTGAAGCTTTCTTT. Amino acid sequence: CASSYGGGNTEAFF.

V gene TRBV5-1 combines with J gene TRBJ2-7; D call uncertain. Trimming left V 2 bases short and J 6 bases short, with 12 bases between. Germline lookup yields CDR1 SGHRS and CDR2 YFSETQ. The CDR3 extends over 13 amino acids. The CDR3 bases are TGCGCCAGCAGCTTAGATCCCTCAGGCGAGCAGTACTTC. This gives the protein CASSLDPSGEQYF.

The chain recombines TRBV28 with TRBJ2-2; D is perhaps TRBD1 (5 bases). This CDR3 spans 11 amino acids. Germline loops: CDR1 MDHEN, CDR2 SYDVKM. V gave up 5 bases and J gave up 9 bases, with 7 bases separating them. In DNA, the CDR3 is TGTGCCAGCAGTGACAGCCGGGAGCTGTTTTTT. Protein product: CASSDSRELFF.

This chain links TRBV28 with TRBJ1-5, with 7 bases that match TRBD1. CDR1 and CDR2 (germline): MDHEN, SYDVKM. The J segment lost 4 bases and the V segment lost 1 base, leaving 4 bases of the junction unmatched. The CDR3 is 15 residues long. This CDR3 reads CASSLSGQINQPQHF. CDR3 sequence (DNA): TGTGCCAGCAGTTTATCGGGACAGATAAATCAGCCCCAGCATTTT.

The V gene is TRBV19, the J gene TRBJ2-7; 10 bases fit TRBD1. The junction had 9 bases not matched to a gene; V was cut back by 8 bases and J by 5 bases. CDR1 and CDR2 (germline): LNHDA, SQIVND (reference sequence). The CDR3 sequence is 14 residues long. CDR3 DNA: TGTGCCAGTGGTTTCCGGGACAGGGGCCACGAGCAGTACTTC. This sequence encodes CASGFRDRGHEQYF.

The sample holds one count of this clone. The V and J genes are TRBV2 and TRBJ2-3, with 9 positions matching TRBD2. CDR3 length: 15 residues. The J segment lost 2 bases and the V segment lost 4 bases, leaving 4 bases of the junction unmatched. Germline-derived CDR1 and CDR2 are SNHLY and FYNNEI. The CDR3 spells CASSVLAGNTDTQYF. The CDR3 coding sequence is TGTGCCAGCAGTGTCCTAGCGGGGAACACAGATACGCAGTATTTT.

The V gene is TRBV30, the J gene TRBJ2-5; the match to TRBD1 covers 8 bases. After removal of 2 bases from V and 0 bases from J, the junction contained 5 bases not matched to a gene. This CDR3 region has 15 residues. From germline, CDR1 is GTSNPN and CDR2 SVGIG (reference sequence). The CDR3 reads CAWSPGTGNQETQYF. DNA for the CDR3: TGTGCCTGGAGTCCTGGGACAGGCAACCAAGAGACCCAGTACTTC.

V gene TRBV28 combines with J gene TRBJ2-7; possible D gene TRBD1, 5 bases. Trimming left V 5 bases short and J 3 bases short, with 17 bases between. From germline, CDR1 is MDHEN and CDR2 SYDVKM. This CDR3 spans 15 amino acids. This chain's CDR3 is CASSLGGGQNYEQYF. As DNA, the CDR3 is TGTGCCAGCAGTCTCGGCGGCGGACAAAACTACGAGCAGTACTTC.

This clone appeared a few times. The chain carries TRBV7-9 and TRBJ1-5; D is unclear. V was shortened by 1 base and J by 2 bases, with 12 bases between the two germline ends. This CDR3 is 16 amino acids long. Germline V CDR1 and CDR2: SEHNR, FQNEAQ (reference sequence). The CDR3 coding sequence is TGTGCCAGCAGCTTAGATGACTCGTGGGGCAATCAGCCCCAGCATTTT. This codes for CASSLDDSWGNQPQHF.

Here the CDR3 DNA reads TGTGCCAGCAGTAGATGGACAGGGGGAAACACTGAAGCTTTCTTT. Its protein product is CASSRWTGGNTEAFF. V gene TRBV28 combines with J gene TRBJ1-1, with 10 bases that match TRBD1. The CDR3 has 15 residues. V gave up 5 bases and J gave up 2 bases; unmatched junction bases: 5. Germline CDR1 MDHEN, CDR2 SYDVKM.

The CDR3 loop reads CASSTLAVSVDEQFF. For the CDR3, the DNA is TGTGCCAGCAGCACCCTAGCGGTCTCGGTGGATGAGCAGTTCTTC. The V call is TRBV9, the J call TRBJ2-1, with 7 bases lining up with TRBD2. Trimming cost V 4 bases and J 8 bases; bases outside gene matches: 12. This CDR3 has 15 residues. CDR1 SGDLS and CDR2 YYNGEE come from the germline V gene.